This entry concerns a single T cell receptor (beta chain). Its antigen is not identified. CDR3 length equals 12 residues. Trimming cost V 5 bases and J 6 bases, with 8 bases left between them. CDR1 is LNHDA, CDR2 SQIVND, per germline (reference sequence). The sample originates from a study of CD8+CD57+ T cells in acquired aplastic anemia. About the research overall: Isolated CD4+ and CD8+ cells, once sorted, yielded DNA averaging about 3.1 ug.

Findings and caveats of the study: There were twenty-nine CD8+ CDR3 sequences that occurred in both patients and controls.

Genomic DNA was employed as the template in profiling TCR beta VDJ and CDR3. TCRdb ran MiXCR on the reads and lists one entry per CDR3 protein. The sample has about 290,000 distinct CDR3 sequences, 45% to 65% seen once. Previously, flow cytometry had revealed CD8+CD57+ cell expansion in the patients chosen for sequencing. Every patient was diagnosed with severe acquired aplastic anemia. The chain joins TRBV19 to TRBJ2-1, with D possibly TRBD1 on 5 matching bases. Sequenced sample: sorted CD4+, CD8+, or CD8+CD57+ T cells (not recorded which) from PBMCs. The TCR was taken from a human donor with aplastic anemia. The chain's CDR3 is CASSAGFNEQFF. The CDR3 nucleotides read TGTGCCAGTAGTGCAGGGTTCAATGAGCAGTTCTTC.